This T cell receptor (beta chain) was observed in a study of cytomegalovirus exposure and HLA in healthy donors. Findings and limits, study-wide: It was 160 or so TCR beta chains that were listed as cytomegalovirus-associated.

For this clone: Its antigen is currently unknown.

The table came from immunoSEQ multiplex PCR; TCRdb's copy has only in-frame clones and leaves some out. Among about 280,000 clones listed, about 86% were seen once. CDR3 size: 15 residues. Germline V CDR1 and CDR2: SNHLY, FYNNEI. The V segment lost 5 bases and the J segment 0 bases; nucleotides outside the gene matches: 4. The receptor comes from a woman younger than 30 in good health and CMV-seronegative. The chain couples TRBV2 to TRBJ1-3; 7 nucleotides match TRBD1. The source material was PBMCs. CDR3 loop: CASSFQGDSGNTIYF. For the CDR3, the DNA is TGTGCCAGCAGTTTCCAGGGGGACTCTGGAAACACCATATATTTT.